A selection of T cell receptor beta chains follows, all from one sample in a study of radiation and T cells in renal cell carcinoma. Profiled with immunoSEQ multiplex PCR; TCRdb holds only in-frame clones, not every one. In the table there are about 130,000 clones, about 81% of which are singletons. This specimen consisted of blood, obtained from a patient whose treatment included radiotherapy and nephrectomy. The receptors were gathered from an older woman with renal cell carcinoma. The CDR3 runs from the conserved cysteine through the conserved F or W. The D gene is left open where the match is weak. Size tells how often a clone was seen (once, few, many) or the class of an expanded clone, and some rows leave it out.

abundance,v_gene,j_gene,d_gene,CDR3aa,CDR3nt
few,TRBV15,TRBJ1-3,NA,CATSRDPGNSGNTIYF,TGTGCCACCAGCAGAGATCCGGGGAACTCTGGAAACACCATATATTTT
once,TRBV7-3,TRBJ2-2,NA,CASSLTGAGTGELFF,TGTGCCAGCAGCTTAACGGGGGCGGGCACCGGGGAGCTGTTTTTT
NA,TRBV10-3,TRBJ2-7,TRBD2,CAISGSGSSYEQYF,TGTGCCATCAGTGGTAGCGGGAGTTCCTACGAGCAGTACTTC
once,TRBV28,TRBJ2-2,NA,CASSYGPNTGELFF,TGTGCCAGCAGTTATGGACCGAACACCGGGGAGCTGTTTTTT
NA,TRBV19,TRBJ2-1,TRBD2,CASSIHRTSGRPYNEQFF,TGTGCCAGTAGTATCCATCGGACTAGCGGGAGACCCTACAATGAGCAGTTCTTC
NA,TRBV7-2,TRBJ2-2,NA,CASSWSGPSTGELFF,TGTGCCAGCAGCTGGAGCGGCCCCAGCACCGGGGAGCTGTTTTTT
once,TRBV6-5,TRBJ2-7,TRBD2,CASTGGGNYEQYF,TGTGCCAGCACCGGGGGGGGAAACTACGAGCAGTACTTC
NA,TRBV12-5,TRBJ2-1,TRBD2,CASGLVSGGPQFF,TGTGCTAGTGGTTTGGTCTCGGGAGGGCCACAGTTCTTC
few,TRBV10-3,TRBJ1-1,NA,CAISVLRGAFF,TGTGCCATCAGCGTCCTGCGAGGGGCTTTCTTT
NA,TRBV27,TRBJ1-1,NA,CASSLEGRFYTEAFF,TGTGCCAGCAGTTTAGAGGGAAGGTTTTACACTGAAGCTTTCTTT
once,TRBV7-3,TRBJ2-1,TRBD1,CASTETGVSNEQFF,TGTGCCAGCACGGAGACAGGGGTTAGCAATGAGCAGTTCTTC
NA,TRBV19,TRBJ2-1,TRBD2,CASSLSPGLAPNNEQFF,TGTGCCAGTAGTCTCTCCCCGGGACTAGCGCCCAACAATGAGCAGTTCTTC
NA,TRBV9,TRBJ1-6,TRBD1,CASSAGGQGVGSPLHF,TGTGCCAGCAGCGCAGGGGGACAGGGTGTGGGTTCACCCCTCCACTTT
NA,TRBV11-2,TRBJ2-3,NA,CASSPAGTDTQYF,TGTGCCAGCAGCCCTGCCGGGACAGATACGCAGTATTTT
NA,TRBV9,TRBJ2-5,NA,CASSERPGGPQYF,TGTGCCAGCAGCGAGAGGCCAGGGGGGCCCCAGTACTTC
NA,TRBV27,TRBJ2-1,TRBD2,CASSSSGGAVDNEQFF,TGTGCCAGCAGTTCTAGCGGGGGGGCAGTCGACAATGAGCAGTTCTTC
NA,TRBV19,TRBJ2-2,NA,CASSIGGAGTGELFF,TGTGCCAGTAGTATAGGGGGCGCGGGCACCGGGGAGCTGTTTTTT
once,TRBV7-2,TRBJ2-7,NA,CASSSRIYEQYF,TGTGCCAGCAGCTCAAGGATATACGAGCAGTACTTC
NA,TRBV27,TRBJ2-2,NA,CASSFWEAGELFF,TGTGCCAGCAGTTTTTGGGAGGCCGGGGAGCTGTTTTTT
NA,TRBV7-8,TRBJ1-3,TRBD1,CASSLATSQGAGGNTIYF,TGTGCCAGCAGCTTAGCGACCTCACAGGGGGCAGGAGGAAACACCATATATTTT
NA,TRBV5-6,TRBJ1-3,NA,CASSLAGMVDTIYF,TGTGCCAGCAGCTTAGCAGGGATGGTAGACACCATATATTTT
NA,TRBV7-3,TRBJ1-3,NA,CASSLTTGSGNTIYF,TGTGCCAGCAGCTTAACAACTGGCTCTGGAAACACCATATATTTT
NA,TRBV9,TRBJ2-3,NA,CASSPTLDTQYF,TGTGCCAGCAGCCCCACCCTAGATACGCAGTATTTT
few,TRBV5-1,TRBJ1-5,NA,CASSLSGNQPQHF,TGCGCCAGCAGCTTGTCAGGGAATCAGCCCCAGCATTTT
once,TRBV7-2,TRBJ2-7,TRBD1,CASSPSPTGGSYEQYF,TGTGCCAGCAGCCCCAGCCCAACAGGGGGGTCCTACGAGCAGTACTTC
NA,TRBV7-2,TRBJ2-3,NA,CASSTSGSRTDTQYF,TGTGCCAGCAGCACCAGCGGTTCGCGCACAGATACGCAGTATTTT
once,TRBV9,TRBJ2-3,NA,CASSGGSRASTDTQYF,TGTGCCAGCAGCGGCGGTTCGAGGGCTAGCACAGATACGCAGTATTTT
once,TRBV6-5,TRBJ2-1,TRBD2,CASSYQLAGGLGQFF,TGTGCCAGCAGTTACCAGCTAGCGGGGGGGCTGGGGCAGTTCTTC
NA,TRBV28,TRBJ2-7,TRBD1,CASRTGDYEQYF,TGTGCCAGCAGGACAGGGGACTACGAGCAGTACTTC
few,TRBV7-9,TRBJ1-5,NA,CASSHSTVSNQPQHF,TGTGCCAGCAGCCATTCGACAGTGAGCAATCAGCCCCAGCATTTT
NA,TRBV2,TRBJ1-4,NA,CASTFRGHEKLFF,TGTGCCAGCACCTTCCGTGGACATGAAAAACTGTTTTTT